Below are 20 T cell receptor beta chains sequenced from a single sample in a study of T cell responses to AZD1222 COVID-19 vaccine. TCRdb keeps only in-frame clones here, not all; method: immunoSEQ multiplex PCR. Of about 140,000 clones listed, approximately 90% are singletons. The sequences come from peripheral blood, collected 28 days after the second AZD1222 dose. These receptors came from an adult who received the AZD1222 COVID-19 vaccine.

The rearrangement joins TRBV5-8 to TRBJ1-1; D uncertain. The CDR3 is 19 residues long. The germline gives CDR1 SGHTS, CDR2 YDEGEE. Trimming removed 7 bases from V and 0 bases from J, with 28 bases in between. This CDR3 is CASPIRGEGLKLMNTEAFF. In DNA form, the CDR3 reads TGTGCCAGCCCAATAAGAGGAGAAGGCTTAAAACTCATGAACACTGAAGCTTTCTTT.

The chain couples TRBV5-6 to TRBJ2-7; tentative D call: TRBD2 (6 bases). Germline loops: CDR1 SGHDT, CDR2 YYEEEE. Trimming stripped 0 bases from V and 4 bases from J, with 20 bases between. The CDR3 contains 17 residues. The CDR3 nucleotides are TGTGCCAGCAGCTTGGTGGGAGGTGGGCAGATCACATACGAGCAGTACTTC. Amino acid sequence: CASSLVGGGQITYEQYF.

The CDR3 here is CASSIPGGIKNEQFF. The DNA of the CDR3 is TGTGCCAGTAGTATACCGGGCGGGATTAAGAATGAGCAGTTCTTC. The rearrangement links TRBV19 to TRBJ2-1, with D possibly matching TRBD2 (6 bases). This CDR3 is built from 15 residues. Between the trimmed V and J ends, which lost 2 bases and 7 bases, there was a span of 15 bases. Germline assignment: CDR1 LNHDA and CDR2 SQIVND (reference sequence).

As to this clone: Germline is not matched at one junction end, which may reflect a read error. The chain recombines TRBV14 with TRBJ1-2; D remains ambiguous. Germline CDR1 and CDR2: SGHDN and FVKESK. CDR3 length equals 12 residues. CDR3 nucleotide sequence: TGTGCCAGCAGCCAGGCTGACTACGGCTACACCTTC. Its protein is CASSQADYGYTF.

The chain has TRBV7-8 and TRBJ1-5; D gene ambiguous. The germline V and J ends were trimmed by 0 bases and 2 bases, with 11 bases remaining between them. CDR1 and CDR2 from the germline V gene are SGHVS and FQNEAQ. This CDR3 contains 16 residues. CDR3 residues: CASSLAPVLGNQPQHF. The CDR3 nucleotides are TGTGCCAGCAGCTTAGCGCCGGTTCTGGGCAATCAGCCCCAGCATTTT.

The chain has TRBV27 and TRBJ2-7; perhaps TRBD1 as D (5 bases). V lost 3 bases and J 3 bases, leaving 9 bases between the germline ends. The CDR3 runs to 13 residues. The germline V gene encodes CDR1 MNHEY and CDR2 SMNVEV (reference sequence). The DNA for the CDR3 is TGTGCCAGCAGTTTGTCAGGACACTACGAGCAGTACTTC. It codes for CASSLSGHYEQYF.

In this sample, this clone turned up once. This sequence joins TRBV5-3 and TRBJ1-6, with D possibly TRBD1 on 5 matching bases. TRBV5-3 qualifies as an ORF whose function is uncertain. This CDR3 is built from 12 residues. V lost 6 bases, J lost 11 bases, and 12 bases lay in between. CDR3 protein: CARTAGLPPLHF. The DNA for the CDR3 is TGTGCCAGAACAGCGGGACTTCCACCCCTCCACTTT.

The chain carries TRBV6-1 and TRBJ1-2; a weak D match, TRBD1 (6 bases). CDR3 size: 13 residues. Per germline, CDR1 MNHNS and CDR2 SASEGT. Trimming removed 6 bases from V and 4 bases from J, with 12 bases in between. Here the CDR3 reads CASRGGVGYGYTF. The CDR3 DNA reads as TGTGCCAGCAGAGGGGGGGTTGGCTATGGCTACACCTTC.

This rearrangement joins TRBV5-4 to TRBJ2-2; D unresolved. The ends were cut back, 0 bases at V and 5 bases at J, with 8 bases in the middle. CDR1 is SGHNT and CDR2 is YYREEE in the germline V gene (reference sequence). This CDR3 has 14 residues. The chain's CDR3 is CASSLGFGTGELFF. CDR3 nucleotides: TGTGCCAGCAGCTTGGGGTTCGGGACCGGGGAGCTGTTTTTT.

The chain links TRBV28 to TRBJ1-2, with D uncertain. This CDR3 is 11 amino acids long. Per germline, CDR1 MDHEN and CDR2 SYDVKM. The CDR3 coding sequence is TGTGTTGCCACCGGGAGATATGGCTACACCTTC. The encoded protein is CVATGRYGYTF.

The rearrangement links TRBV18 to TRBJ2-7, with 8 bases lining up with TRBD2. CDR1 KGHSH and CDR2 LQKENI come from the germline V gene. The CDR3 loop spans 14 amino acids. V trimming: 6 bases; J trimming: 2 bases; junction bases outside the gene matches: 6. The CDR3 spells CASSSGGVPYEQYF. The CDR3, as DNA: TGTGCCAGCTCCTCCGGGGGGGTCCCCTACGAGCAGTACTTC.

The chain joins TRBV27 to TRBJ2-1; TRBD1 matches at 9 bases. There are 18 residues in the CDR3. The V segment lost 3 bases and the J segment 5 bases; nucleotides outside the gene matches: 14. The germline CDR1 and CDR2 sequences are MNHEY and SMNVEV (reference sequence). CDR3 sequence (DNA): TGTGCCAGCAGTTTGGGGACAGGGAAGGCTAGCGGACACAATGAGCAGTTCTTC. Translated, it gives CASSLGTGKASGHNEQFF.

The genes are TRBV11-1 and TRBJ2-1, with D perhaps matching TRBD2 (7 bases). Germline assignment: CDR1 SGHAT and CDR2 FQDESV (reference sequence). V gave up 2 bases and J gave up 2 bases, with 13 bases separating them. The CDR3 has 16 residues. CDR3 protein: CASSLRGRAAYNEQFF. The CDR3 bases are TGTGCCAGCAGCTTAAGGGGGAGGGCCGCCTACAATGAGCAGTTCTTC. The variable domain in full, completed from reference TRBV11-1 and TRBJ2-1, reads EAEVAQSPRYKITEKSQAVAFWCDPISGHATLYWYRQILGQGPELLVQFQDESVVDDSQLPKDRFSAERLKGVDSTLKIQPAELGDSAMYLCASSLRGRAAYNEQFFGPGTRLTVL.

The rearrangement uses TRBV7-9 and TRBJ1-1; tentative D call: TRBD1 (6 bases). The CDR3 covers 14 residues. V lost 3 bases and J 4 bases, leaving 12 bases between the germline ends. CDR1 and CDR2 from the germline V gene are SEHNR and FQNEAQ (reference sequence). The CDR3 coding sequence is TGTGCCAGCAGCTTGGCAGGGGTAAGCACTGAAGCTTTCTTT. Its protein product is CASSLAGVSTEAFF.

The chain links TRBV2 to TRBJ2-7, with D uncertain. This CDR3 contains 13 residues. Trimming removed 3 bases from V and 3 bases from J, with 9 bases in between. Germline CDR1 SNHLY, CDR2 FYNNEI. In DNA form, the CDR3 reads TGTGCCAGCAGTGACCCAGAAGTCTACGAGCAGTACTTC. It is translated as CASSDPEVYEQYF. Supplemented by reference TRBV2 and TRBJ2-7, the full variable domain reads EPEVTQTPSHQVTQMGQEVILRCVPISNHLYFYWYRQILGQKVEFLVSFYNNEISEKSEIFDDQFSVERPDGSNFTLKIRSTKLEDSAMYFCASSDPEVYEQYFGPGTRLTVT.

The chain joins TRBV7-9 to TRBJ1-2; TRBD1 might be the D (6 bases). CDR1 and CDR2 (germline): SEHNR, FQNEAQ (reference sequence). This CDR3 has 16 residues. V gave up 4 bases and J gave up 3 bases, with 18 bases separating them. The CDR3 nucleotides are TGTGCCAGCAGCTGGAGGACGACTCCAGGGGACTATGGCTACACCTTC. It is translated as CASSWRTTPGDYGYTF.

A few counts support this clone. The chain is built from TRBV9 and TRBJ1-1; no clear D. Deletions cut 0 bases from V and 6 bases from J, with 18 bases between. The CDR3 totals 16 residues. Germline values: CDR1 SGDLS, CDR2 YYNGEE. The CDR3 sequence is CASSVGGGTLHAEAFF. The DNA for the CDR3 is TGTGCCAGCAGCGTAGGGGGAGGCACGCTACACGCTGAAGCTTTCTTT.

The count of this clone is one. The chain employs TRBV5-6 and TRBJ1-1; 9 nucleotides agree with TRBD1. Unmatched junction bases numbered 9, after V lost 0 bases and J lost 3 bases. Germline CDR1 reads SGHDT; CDR2 reads YYEEEE. CDR3 length: 17 amino acids. The CDR3 is CASSLDRGRVIDTEAFF. CDR3 DNA: TGTGCCAGCAGCTTGGACAGGGGGCGGGTTATCGACACTGAAGCTTTCTTT. Combining the CDR3 with reference TRBV5-6 and TRBJ1-1 gives the whole variable domain DAGVTQSPTHLIKTRGQQVTLRCSPKSGHDTVSWYQQALGQGPQFIFQYYEEEERQRGNFPDRFSGHQFPNYSSELNVNALLLGDSALYLCASSLDRGRVIDTEAFFGQGTRLTVV.

This chain connects TRBV7-2 to TRBJ2-1; perhaps TRBD2 as D (6 bases). V lost 5 bases to trimming and J lost 2 bases, with 10 bases between them. The germline V gene encodes CDR1 SGHTA and CDR2 FQGNSA. The CDR3 extends over 14 amino acids. CDR3 sequence (DNA): TGTGCCAGCAGCCGCCCGGGGGCCTACAATGAGCAGTTCTTC. It yields the protein CASSRPGAYNEQFF.

The chain joins TRBV2 to TRBJ2-7; D remains ambiguous. The CDR3 totals 18 residues. Germline assignment: CDR1 SNHLY and CDR2 FYNNEI. The ends were cut back, 3 bases at V and 7 bases at J, with 28 bases in the middle. The CDR3 here is CASSDDKFFSPRGLEQYF. The CDR3 bases are TGTGCCAGCAGTGACGATAAGTTCTTCAGTCCTCGTGGATTAGAGCAGTACTTC.